The 21 T cell receptor beta chains below come from one sample, sequenced in a study of T cell responses to AZD1222 COVID-19 vaccine. Some clones are missing from TCRdb's copy, which holds only in-frame ones; the method was immunoSEQ multiplex PCR. There are more than 140,000 clones in the sample; approximately 88% occur only once, and approximately 3.1% lies in the top ten. Source: peripheral blood, taken on day 0 of MenACWY control vaccination. The source is an adult in good health.

The V and J genes are TRBV5-8 and TRBJ1-4; D is unclear. The CDR3 runs to 13 residues. Between the trimmed V and J ends, which lost 1 base and 7 bases, there was a span of 8 bases. Looked up from germline, CDR1 is SGHTS and CDR2 is YDEGEE. DNA of the CDR3: TGTGCCAGCAGCTTGAACCGGGGTGAAAAACTGTTTTTT. This codes for CASSLNRGEKLFF.

This clone showed up just once. The chain recombines TRBV7-9 with TRBJ2-3; D is undetermined. Germline CDR1 and CDR2: SEHNR and FQNEAQ (reference sequence). V was trimmed by 1 base and J by 5 bases, leaving 4 bases between them. The CDR3 runs to 12 residues. CDR3 amino acids: CASSLVRDTQYF. CDR3 nucleotides: TGTGCCAGCAGCTTAGTTCGAGATACGCAGTATTTT.

The chain recombines TRBV15 with TRBJ2-7; maybe TRBD1 (6 bases). The CDR3 has 14 residues. The germline V gene encodes CDR1 LNHNV and CDR2 YYDKDF (reference sequence). Trimming removed 1 base at V and 7 bases at J, with 14 bases between. CDR3 sequence (DNA): TGTGCCACCAGCAGAGGCCGGACAGCCGTGGAGCAGTACTTC. Amino acid sequence: CATSRGRTAVEQYF.

The chain is built from TRBV7-6 and TRBJ2-3; TRBD2 is a possible D gene (6 bases). This CDR3 contains 14 residues. Germline values: CDR1 SGHVS, CDR2 FNYEAQ. V was clipped by 4 bases and J by 1 base, with 9 bases between them. CDR3 region: CASSYSSGTDTQYF. DNA of the CDR3: TGTGCCAGCAGCTATTCTAGCGGCACAGATACGCAGTATTTT.

The chain uses TRBV6-2 or TRBV6-3 and TRBJ1-5; D possibly corresponds to TRBD1 (6 bases). There are 16 residues in the CDR3. Germline CDR1 reads MNHEY; CDR2 reads SVGEGT. The ends were cut back, 2 bases at V and 11 bases at J, with 22 bases in the middle. The DNA of the CDR3 is TGTGCCAGCAGTTACGCGGACTATAGAGGGGGGCTAGCCCAGCATTTT. Translating it yields CASSYADYRGGLAQHF.

This clone was seen a handful of times. The chain uses TRBV7-2 and TRBJ1-3, with TRBD1 as a possible D gene (6 bases). The CDR3 consists of 16 residues. Germline CDR1 SGHTA, CDR2 FQGNSA. The V end was cut by 2 bases, the J end by 0 bases, with 11 bases between. The CDR3 sequence is CASSLLGHSSGNTIYF. The CDR3 nucleotides are TGTGCCAGCAGCTTATTGGGACATAGCTCTGGAAACACCATATATTTT.

The rearrangement uses TRBV2 and TRBJ1-1, with a possible D match to TRBD1 (5 bases). CDR1 and CDR2 from the germline V gene are SNHLY and FYNNEI. V shed 4 bases and J shed 8 bases, with 14 bases lying between them. The CDR3 runs to 13 residues. The CDR3 sequence: CASSVLSGKEAFF. CDR3 coding DNA: TGTGCCAGCAGTGTCCTTTCAGGGAAGGAAGCTTTCTTT.

The chain employs TRBV7-2 and TRBJ2-2; D ambiguous. The CDR3 extends over 12 amino acids. Germline V CDR1 and CDR2: SGHTA, FQGNSA. Trimming removed 5 bases from V and 7 bases from J, with 8 bases in between. The CDR3 DNA reads TGTGCCAGCAGCCTCCATTTCGGGGAGCTGTTTTTT. Translation gives CASSLHFGELFF.

The V and J genes are TRBV6-5 and TRBJ1-1; the D gene is possibly TRBD1 (5 bases). Trimming shortened V by 0 bases and J by 0 bases, and 8 bases separated the two germline ends. The CDR3 spans 15 residues. Germline loops: CDR1 MNHEY, CDR2 SVGAGI. CDR3 DNA: TGTGCCAGCAGTTACTCGGCAGGGATGAACACTGAAGCTTTCTTT. Its protein is CASSYSAGMNTEAFF.

This clone appeared a single time. This sequence joins TRBV2 and TRBJ2-7; 10 positions agree with TRBD1. The CDR3 is made up of 15 amino acids. The trim removed 7 bases at V and 6 bases at J, leaving 12 bases unmatched. Germline CDR1 is SNHLY and CDR2 is FYNNEI. This CDR3 reads CASTLVGTGASEQYF. For the CDR3, the DNA is TGTGCCAGCACCCTCGTCGGGACAGGGGCAAGCGAGCAGTACTTC.

V usage is TRBV5-1 and J usage is TRBJ2-3; D unclear. Trimming left V 0 bases short and J 4 bases short, with 3 bases between. This CDR3 is 12 amino acids long. Germline V gene sequence: CDR1 SGHRS, CDR2 YFSETQ. The CDR3 DNA is TGCGCCAGCAGCTTGGCAGCAGATACGCAGTATTTT. Translation: CASSLAADTQYF.

V is TRBV18 and J is TRBJ2-7; unclear D gene. The CDR3 is 13 amino acids. Trimming shortened V by 1 base and J by 1 base, and 5 bases separated the two germline ends. Germline CDR1 and CDR2: KGHSH and LQKENI. CDR3 bases: TGTGCCAGCTCACCACGAGCGTCCTACGAGCAGTACTTC. This encodes CASSPRASYEQYF. The variable domain in full, with the rest retrieved from reference TRBV18 and TRBJ2-7, is NAGVMQNPRHLVRRRGQEARLRCSPMKGHSHVYWYRQLPEEGLKFMVYLQKENIIDESGMPKERFSAEFPKEGPSILRIQQVVRGDSAAYFCASSPRASYEQYFGPGTRLTVT.

The V and J genes are TRBV7-9 and TRBJ2-3; 9 bases fit TRBD2. Germline V gene sequence: CDR1 SEHNR, CDR2 FQNEAQ (reference sequence). The CDR3 loop spans 16 amino acids. The J segment lost 1 base and the V segment lost 5 bases, leaving 7 bases of the junction unmatched. Here the CDR3 reads CASSLPGLAGTDTQYF. Here the CDR3 DNA reads TGTGCCAGCAGCCTACCGGGACTAGCAGGCACAGATACGCAGTATTTT.

The rearrangement joins TRBV27 to TRBJ2-1, with D perhaps being TRBD1 or TRBD2 (5 bases each). Germline lookup yields CDR1 MNHEY and CDR2 SMNVEV (reference sequence). The CDR3 sequence is 13 residues long. Trimming cost V 1 base and J 10 bases, with 11 bases left between them. Here the CDR3 DNA reads TGTGCCAGCAGTTTATTGTTGAGGGGAGAGCAGTTCTTC. It translates to CASSLLLRGEQFF.

V gene TRBV5-5 combines with J gene TRBJ2-1; D may correspond to TRBD1 or TRBD2 (5 bases each). This CDR3 has 16 residues. V gave up 4 bases and J gave up 0 bases, with 14 bases separating them. Per germline, CDR1 SGHKS and CDR2 YYEKEE (reference sequence). The CDR3 DNA reads as TGTGCCAGCAGCGGCGTGGTTGGGGGCTCCTACAATGAGCAGTTCTTC. Its protein is CASSGVVGGSYNEQFF.

The CDR3: CASTFDRSTGELFF. CDR3 bases: TGTGCCAGCACCTTTGACAGGAGTACCGGGGAGCTGTTTTTT. The chain links TRBV2 to TRBJ2-2; a possible D gene is TRBD1 (6 bases). The V and J ends lost 7 bases and 5 bases respectively, with 14 bases between them. The germline gives CDR1 SNHLY, CDR2 FYNNEI. CDR3 size: 14 residues.

The rearrangement joins TRBV9 to TRBJ2-3, with 7 bases identical to TRBD2. Germline lookup yields CDR1 SGDLS and CDR2 YYNGEE. The V and J ends lost 3 bases and 0 bases, in that order; junction bases with no gene match: 7. The CDR3 extends over 16 amino acids. CDR3 sequence reads: CASSGHSGASTDTQYF. The CDR3 bases are TGTGCCAGCAGCGGACACAGCGGGGCTAGCACAGATACGCAGTATTTT.

This sequence joins TRBV2 and TRBJ2-3; D is unresolved. Deletions cut 4 bases from V and 3 bases from J, with 11 bases between. The CDR3 covers 14 residues. Germline V gene data show CDR1 as SNHLY and CDR2 as FYNNEI. The CDR3 region is CASSGRYRTDTQYF. The CDR3 DNA reads TGTGCCAGCAGTGGGCGTTATCGGACAGATACGCAGTATTTT.

This chain links TRBV4-3 with TRBJ1-6; unclear D gene. V lost 0 bases and J lost 3, with 9 bases in between. The CDR3 has 16 amino acids. Germline V gene lookup returns CDR1 LGHNA and CDR2 YSLEER. For the CDR3, the DNA is TGCGCCAGCAGCCAAGAGCGCGCGTTCTATAATTCACCCCTCCACTTT. Protein: CASSQERAFYNSPLHF.

The chain joins TRBV19 to TRBJ1-2; D ambiguous. Germline V lookup: CDR1 LNHDA, CDR2 SQIVND (reference sequence). Deletions cut 3 bases from V and 5 bases from J, with 16 bases between. The CDR3 runs 15 residues. The CDR3: CASSISRNVWYGYTF. Written as DNA, the CDR3 is TGTGCCAGTAGTATTAGCAGGAATGTATGGTATGGCTACACCTTC.

This chain uses TRBV5-1 with TRBJ1-1; D is unresolved. From germline, CDR1 is SGHRS and CDR2 YFSETQ. The CDR3 covers 14 residues. With 0 bases removed from V and 8 bases from J, the gap between germline ends came to 14 bases. CDR3 sequence (DNA): TGCGCCAGCAGCTTGGTGGCAATCAGCGGGGAAGCTTTCTTT. Its translation is CASSLVAISGEAFF.